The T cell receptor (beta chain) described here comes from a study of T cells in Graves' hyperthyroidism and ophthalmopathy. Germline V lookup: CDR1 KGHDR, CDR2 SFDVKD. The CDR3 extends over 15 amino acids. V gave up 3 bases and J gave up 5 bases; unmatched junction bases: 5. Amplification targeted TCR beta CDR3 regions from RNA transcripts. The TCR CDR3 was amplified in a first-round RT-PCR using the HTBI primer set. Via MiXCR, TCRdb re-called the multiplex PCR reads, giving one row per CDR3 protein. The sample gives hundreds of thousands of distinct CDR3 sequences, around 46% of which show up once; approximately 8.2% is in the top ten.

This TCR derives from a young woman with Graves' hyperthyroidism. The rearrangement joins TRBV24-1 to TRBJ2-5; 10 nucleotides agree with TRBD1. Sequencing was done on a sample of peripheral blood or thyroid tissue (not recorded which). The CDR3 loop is CATSDAGQGDETQYF. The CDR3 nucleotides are TGTGCCACCAGTGATGCTGGACAGGGGGATGAGACCCAGTACTTC.